These 16 T cell receptor beta chains came from one sample sequenced in a study of identifying expanded T cells in peripheral blood (dated by TCRdb to the late 2010s). The library relied on the immunoSEQ multiplex PCR assay. As stored in TCRdb, this immuneACCESS dataset retains in-frame rearrangements with V and J assigned. A fraction of the clones does not appear; measured against another copy, unresolved V genes explain less than half of the discrepancy, and the remainder lacks a known reason. The sample table shows tens of thousands of clones, and around 82% are seen once. The top ten clones comprise 12% to 15% of the sample. Specimen: blood. Receptors originate from a person between 18 and 75 years old in good health.

The chain couples TRBV9 to TRBJ1-1, with D possibly matching TRBD1 (5 bases). V lost 0 bases and J 0 bases, leaving 9 bases between the germline ends. Germline assignment: CDR1 SGDLS and CDR2 YYNGEE. The CDR3 covers 15 residues. The CDR3 spells CASSVGQTMNTEAFF. The CDR3 region has the DNA TGTGCCAGCAGCGTAGGACAGACCATGAACACTGAAGCTTTCTTT.

The CDR3 DNA is TGCGCCAGCAGCGGGGGGACAGGTGGTAAAGATACGCAGTATTTT. Its protein product is CASSGGTGGKDTQYF. The chain links TRBV5-1 to TRBJ2-3, with TRBD1 matching over 8 bases. V lost 4 bases to trimming and J lost 5 bases; unmatched junction nucleotides: 9. From germline, CDR1 is SGHRS and CDR2 YFSETQ. CDR3 size: 15 residues.

As DNA, the CDR3 is TGTGCCAGCAGCCCCCCGCGGGGGCTGAACACTGAAGCTTTCTTT. Encoded protein: CASSPPRGLNTEAFF. The V gene is TRBV7-9, the J gene TRBJ1-1; D is perhaps TRBD1 (6 bases). The V gene lost 5 bases and the J gene lost 0 bases, with 13 bases spanning the gap. The CDR3 is 15 residues long. Germline CDR1 and CDR2: SEHNR and FQNEAQ (reference sequence).

The chain links TRBV7-6 to TRBJ2-3, with D possibly matching TRBD2 (5 bases). The CDR3 length is 18 residues. Germline values: CDR1 SGHVS, CDR2 FNYEAQ. Between the trimmed V and J ends, which lost 2 bases and 0 bases, there was a span of 18 bases. CDR3: CASSLRAVASSSTDTQYF. The CDR3 DNA is TGTGCCAGCAGCTTACGGGCTGTGGCTAGCTCTAGCACAGATACGCAGTATTTT.

The rearrangement joins TRBV5-1 to TRBJ1-2; TRBD1 is a possible D gene (5 bases). The germline V gene encodes CDR1 SGHRS and CDR2 YFSETQ. Trimming stripped 6 bases from V and 7 bases from J, with 10 bases between. The CDR3 consists of 11 residues. Here the CDR3 DNA reads TGCGCCAGCACCGGGGCTTCTGGCTACACCTTC. This encodes CASTGASGYTF.

The chain recombines TRBV19 with TRBJ2-7; possibly TRBD2 for D (6 bases). Germline CDR1 is LNHDA and CDR2 is SQIVND (reference sequence). The CDR3 is 13 amino acids. The CDR3 is CGRGFSHYYEQYV. CDR3 DNA: TGTGGGCGGGGTTTTTCCCACTACTACGAGCAGTACGTC.

V is TRBV5-1 and J is TRBJ2-3; TRBD2 is a possible D gene (6 bases). This CDR3 has 16 residues. V was pared by 0 bases and J by 2 bases, with 13 bases between. The germline CDR1 and CDR2 sequences are SGHRS and YFSETQ. CDR3 residues: CASSLGRERATDTQYF. CDR3 sequence (DNA): TGCGCCAGCAGCTTGGGGCGGGAAAGGGCCACAGATACGCAGTATTTT.

The chain links TRBV9 to TRBJ2-1, with 7 nucleotides matching TRBD2. The V and J ends lost 4 bases and 2 bases, in that order; junction bases with no gene match: 3. This CDR3 is built from 14 residues. Germline V gives CDR1 SGDLS, CDR2 YYNGEE. CDR3 in amino acids: CASSPAGTYNEQFF. CDR3 bases: TGTGCCAGCAGCCCAGCGGGAACCTACAATGAGCAGTTCTTC.

The genes are TRBV5-4 and TRBJ2-5; 11 positions match TRBD2. The trim removed 0 bases at V and 3 bases at J, leaving 10 bases unmatched. The length of the CDR3 is 18 residues. Germline V gene data show CDR1 as SGHNT and CDR2 as YYREEE (reference sequence). This CDR3 is CASSLAISGRGGEETQYF. CDR3 sequence (DNA): TGTGCCAGCAGCTTGGCTATTAGCGGGAGGGGGGGCGAAGAGACCCAGTACTTC.

The rearrangement links TRBV5-8 to TRBJ2-5; TRBD1 agrees at 9 bases. This CDR3 contains 15 residues. The germline gives CDR1 SGHTS, CDR2 YDEGEE. The trim removed 2 bases at V and 5 bases at J, leaving 7 bases unmatched. Here the CDR3 reads CASSFKDRGWETQYF. DNA of the CDR3: TGTGCCAGCAGCTTTAAGGACAGGGGCTGGGAGACCCAGTACTTC.

Here the CDR3 reads CASSVAGASGANVLTF. The CDR3, as DNA: TGTGCCAGCAGCGTAGCGGGGGCCTCTGGGGCCAACGTCCTGACTTTC. The rearrangement joins TRBV9 to TRBJ2-6; the D call may be TRBD1 or TRBD2 (6 bases each). Trimming took off 0 bases at V and 0 bases at J, with 7 bases between the two ends. The CDR3 is 16 residues long. Germline V gene data show CDR1 as SGDLS and CDR2 as YYNGEE.

This clone has only one observation. J is TRBJ2-7 and V is TRBV5-6; D is tentatively TRBD1 or TRBD2 (6 bases each). Germline values: CDR1 SGHDT, CDR2 YYEEEE. The CDR3 totals 15 residues. The V and J ends lost 4 bases and 6 bases respectively, with 20 bases between them. The CDR3 spells CASSILQGGGAEQYF. The CDR3 DNA reads as TGTGCCAGCAGCATATTACAGGGTGGCGGGGCCGAGCAGTACTTC.

The chain employs TRBV27 and TRBJ2-6; a weak D match, TRBD1 (6 bases). V lost 7 bases to trimming and J lost 0 bases, with 13 bases between them. Looked up from germline, CDR1 is MNHEY and CDR2 is SMNVEV (reference sequence). This CDR3 has 16 residues. CDR3 sequence: CASTSGTFSGANVLTF. CDR3 DNA sequence: TGTGCCAGCACCTCGGGGACATTCTCTGGGGCCAACGTCCTGACTTTC.

This clone was seen only once. J is TRBJ2-7 and V is TRBV19, with 7 bases identical to TRBD2. Looked up from germline, CDR1 is LNHDA and CDR2 is SQIVND (reference sequence). The CDR3 extends over 14 amino acids. The ends lost 1 base at V and 5 bases at J; junction bases unmatched: 5. This chain's CDR3 is CASSIGGRPDEQYF. As DNA, the CDR3 is TGTGCCAGTAGTATAGGCGGGAGACCCGACGAGCAGTACTTC.

The sample holds one count of this clone. This chain joins TRBV19 and TRBJ2-4; D is undetermined. V was clipped by 6 bases and J by 8 bases, with 14 bases between them. Germline V CDR1 and CDR2: LNHDA, SQIVND (reference sequence). The CDR3 is made up of 13 amino acids. The CDR3 loop reads CASRADRGHIQYF. DNA for the CDR3: TGTGCCAGTAGGGCAGACCGCGGCCACATTCAGTACTTC.

This clone turned up a few times. The chain carries TRBV7-8 and TRBJ2-2; 8 positions agree with TRBD2. Germline CDR1 is SGHVS and CDR2 is FQNEAQ. Germline trimming cut 5 bases from V and 8 bases from J; bases unmatched to any gene: 16. The CDR3 is 17 amino acids. CDR3 loop: CASSPGPAGGRHGELFF. The CDR3 nucleotides are TGTGCCAGCAGCCCAGGACCGGCGGGAGGAAGGCATGGGGAGCTGTTTTTT.